This entry is about one T cell receptor (beta chain). What this receptor recognizes is not known. No quality values exist for individual bases; no much larger clone is one base distant. The data stem from a study of OX40 agonist ivuxolimab in advanced cancers. At the level of the whole study: The costimulatory receptor OX40 (CD134) was targeted by ivuxolimab, a fully human IgG2 agonistic monoclonal antibody. Partial responses occurred in three dose-escalation patients, of whom one had hepatocellular carcinoma and two had cutaneous melanoma. Intravenous ivuxolimab was administered to patients every 2 weeks at six dose levels: 0.01, 0.1, 0.3, 1.5, 3 and 10 mg/kg. Patients were allowed to have had prior anti-PD-1, anti-PD-L1 or anti-CTLA-4 therapy, and 40% of the dose-escalation patients had previously received checkpoint inhibitors. Among the 50 to 55 dose-escalation patients, approximately 20 had hepatocellular carcinoma, some 15 melanoma, 9 renal cell carcinoma and 9 head and neck cancer. The purpose of peripheral TCRbeta sequencing was to test whether ivuxolimab changed TCR sequence diversity and led to clonal T-cell expansion. The paper describes the monotherapy dose-escalation part (N of about 50 patients) of the phase I trial of ivuxolimab. A male proportion of 70% to 90% and a mean age of approximately 60 years, ranging from about 20 to 79, were recorded for the dose-escalation cohort.

V gives up 3 bases and J gives up 2 bases, and the segment between their germline ends measures 14 bases. The germline V gene (reference sequence) yields LNHDA for CDR1 and SQIVND for CDR2. The CDR3 holds 15 amino acids from the cysteine to the phenylalanine. Only the CDR3 portion is preserved as DNA: 45 bases, with reading frame beginning at the first base. General conclusions and limits of the study: Low levels of normalized T-cell clonal expansion were also shown by some nonresponding patients. Which antigens the clonally expanded peripheral T cells were specific for was not determined. At doses of 0.1 to 3.0 mg/kg, clonal expansion of both CD4+ and CD8+ blood T cells was observed from baseline to week 6. After ivuxolimab, more expanded clones were found on average in CD8+ T cells than in CD4+ T cells. In the 0.1-3.0 mg/kg groups, partial responders were among the patients with the lowest normalized peripheral clonal expansion, particularly in CD8+ T cells.

Patients with autoimmune disease history or receiving systemic immunosuppression were excluded from the trial. Peripheral blood for TCR sequencing was drawn from every dose cohort at baseline, at cycle 4 day 1 and at cycle 7 day 1. Samples were obtained from an open-label, multicenter, first-in-human phase I dose-escalation trial of ivuxolimab. Adults with locally advanced or metastatic melanoma, renal cell, hepatocellular, or head and neck squamous cell carcinoma were enrolled in the trial. CD4+ and CD8+ T cells were sorted separately from peripheral blood before TCR sequencing. Genomic DNA was extracted from sorted cells for sequencing of the TCRbeta CDR3 region. TCRbeta CDR3 regions were sequenced using the immunoSEQ Assay. Sourced from immuneACCESS, this table was stored by TCRdb with only in-frame sequences that have V and J called. A share of the clones is absent; for the studies checked, an unresolved V gene accounts for under half, and the remainder has no known explanation. For this sample there are 50,000 or so clones; 75% to 80% appear just once. Jointly, the top ten make up approximately 8% of the sample.

The material was CD4+ or CD8+ T cells sorted from blood, obtained in a trial of the OX40 agonist ivuxolimab. The sequence was obtained from an adult with an advanced solid tumor such as melanoma, head and neck, liver or kidney cancer. This receptor chain uses TRBV19 and TRBJ2-7, with TRBD2 tentatively as D gene (5 bases match). The CDR3 region has the sequence CASSMDGRSAYEQYF. Read as DNA, the sequence is TGTGCCAGTAGTATGGATGGGAGATCCGCCTACGAGCAGTACTTC.